The TCR beta chain under discussion was sequenced for a study of blood T cell repertoires in COVID-19. The V and J ends lost 5 bases and 1 base respectively, with 5 bases between them. CDR1 and CDR2 from the germline V gene are MNHEY and SVGAGI. This CDR3 has 12 amino acids. Some clones are missing from TCRdb's copy, which holds only in-frame ones; the method was immunoSEQ multiplex PCR. The table records over 300,000 clones, 65% to 90% of them present only once. Participants, about 18 to 100 years old, spanned approximately 25 US areas. In Cohort 3, a recovered donor had either two negative PCRs, clearance, or symptom resolution.

The receptor was derived from a woman under 30 who had recovered from COVID-19. Sequenced material: PBMCs or T cells enriched from blood (not recorded which). V is TRBV6-5 and J is TRBJ1-2; no definite D call. The CDR3, as DNA: TGTGCCAGCAGTCGAGGTAACTATGGCTACACCTTC. Protein product: CASSRGNYGYTF.